These 25 T cell receptor beta chains were all obtained from the same sample, sequenced in a study of preoperative IRX-2 immunotherapy in early breast cancer. Treatment given: preoperative locoregional IRX-2 cytokine immunotherapy. The table came from immunoSEQ multiplex PCR; TCRdb's copy has only in-frame clones and leaves some out. The sample yields about 23,000 clones, 85% to 95% seen once. This material consisted of tumor tissue, taken after IRX-2 immunotherapy. The receptor set was obtained from a human donor with breast cancer.

The genes are TRBV7-6 and TRBJ2-5; tentatively, D is TRBD2 (5 bases). This CDR3 has 16 amino acids. Trimming removed 5 bases from V and 1 base from J, with 17 bases in between. The germline gives CDR1 SGHVS, CDR2 FNYEAQ. DNA for the CDR3: TGTGCCAGCAGCCCCGGTGGCCTAGCCCTCCAAGAGACCCAGTACTTC. This translates into CASSPGGLALQETQYF.

Here the CDR3 DNA reads TGTGCCAGCTCACTCCTACTAGCGGATTACAATGAGCAGTTCTTC. Residues: CASSLLLADYNEQFF. The chain carries TRBV18 and TRBJ2-1, with TRBD2 identical over 8 bases. The length of the CDR3 is 15 residues. CDR1 is KGHSH and CDR2 is LQKENI in the germline V gene. V was clipped by 4 bases and J by 4 bases; unmatched bases: 6.

CDR3 protein: CASSQDMRGAPNEKLFF. The CDR3 DNA sequence: TGTGCCAGCAGCCAAGATATGAGGGGGGCGCCCAATGAAAAACTGTTTTTT. The rearrangement links TRBV14 to TRBJ1-4; a weak D match, TRBD1 (6 bases). V shed 0 bases and J shed 5 bases, with 16 bases lying between them. The germline V gene encodes CDR1 SGHDN and CDR2 FVKESK. There are 17 residues in the CDR3.

This clone has just one count. The gene calls are TRBV6-5 and TRBJ1-2; D is unresolved. The ends were cut back, 4 bases at V and 8 bases at J, with 14 bases in the middle. The CDR3 is made up of 13 amino acids. CDR1 is MNHEY, CDR2 SVGAGI, per germline. This CDR3 reads CASSSRPEGGYTF. The CDR3 nucleotides read TGTGCCAGCAGTTCCAGACCCGAGGGCGGCTACACCTTC.

The chain links TRBV11-2 to TRBJ2-3, with 9 bases aligning to TRBD2. The CDR3 totals 16 residues. Germline V CDR1 and CDR2: SGHAT, FQNNGV. V shed 3 bases and J 2 bases; nucleotides not matched to a gene: 6. CDR3 region: CASSLWGGRVTDTQYF. The CDR3 nucleotides read TGTGCCAGCAGCTTGTGGGGCGGGAGGGTCACAGATACGCAGTATTTT.

The chain links TRBV28 to TRBJ1-5; D not resolved. The CDR3 is 18 residues long. V was cut by 2 bases and J by 0 bases, with 17 bases left in between. Germline CDR1 MDHEN, CDR2 SYDVKM. Here the CDR3 DNA reads TGTGCCAGCAGTTTACTCTATCAGACAAGCTATAGCAATCAGCCCCAGCATTTT. It specifies CASSLLYQTSYSNQPQHF.

This rearrangement joins TRBV6-5 to TRBJ2-2; D is unresolved. This CDR3 contains 15 residues. The germline V and J ends were trimmed by 2 bases and 1 base, with 8 bases remaining between them. Per the germline V gene, CDR1 is MNHEY and CDR2 is SVGAGI. The CDR3 coding sequence is TGTGCCAGCAGTTACGCACCGGGGAACACCGGGGAGCTGTTTTTT. Translated, it gives CASSYAPGNTGELFF.

The chain employs TRBV9 and TRBJ1-5; D is ambiguous. Trimming removed 1 base from V and 0 bases from J, with 2 bases in between. The germline V gene encodes CDR1 SGDLS and CDR2 YYNGEE. This CDR3 is 13 amino acids long. The CDR3 sequence: CASSVNSNQPQHF. The CDR3 DNA reads TGTGCCAGCAGCGTAAATAGCAATCAGCCCCAGCATTTT.

This chain links TRBV9 with TRBJ2-3; D possibly corresponds to TRBD1 (5 bases). The CDR3 is made up of 14 amino acids. V was shortened by 0 bases and J by 5 bases, with 10 bases between the two germline ends. The germline gives CDR1 SGDLS, CDR2 YYNGEE. CDR3: CASSVGGRVDTQYF. In DNA, the CDR3 is TGTGCCAGCAGCGTAGGCGGCAGGGTAGATACGCAGTATTTT.

This rearrangement joins TRBV19 to TRBJ1-1; D is unclear. The CDR3 has 13 residues. Trimming pared 3 bases from V and 4 bases from J, leaving 9 bases between. Germline CDR1 is LNHDA and CDR2 is SQIVND (reference sequence). CDR3 sequence (DNA): TGTGCCAGTAGTATCAACGAGGGCACTGAAGCTTTCTTT. It is translated as CASSINEGTEAFF.

The chain joins TRBV5-1 to TRBJ2-1; D might be TRBD2 (6 bases). CDR1 SGHRS and CDR2 YFSETQ come from the germline V gene. Between the trimmed V and J ends, which lost 6 bases and 0 bases, there was a span of 13 bases. This CDR3 has 15 residues. The CDR3 region is CASILSGASYNEQFF. In nucleotides, the CDR3 is TGCGCCAGCATCCTTAGCGGAGCCTCCTACAATGAGCAGTTCTTC.

The chain combines TRBV4-1 with TRBJ1-5; TRBD1 is a possible D gene (5 bases). Germline V CDR1 and CDR2: MGHRA, YSYEKL. The CDR3 totals 19 residues. V was cut by 0 bases and J by 3 bases, with 21 bases left in between. The CDR3 loop reads CASSQDIDSATYLNQPQHF. The CDR3 DNA follows: TGCGCCAGCAGCCAAGATATCGACAGTGCTACTTACCTCAATCAGCCCCAGCATTTT.

The chain recombines TRBV29-1 with TRBJ2-1; the match to TRBD1 covers 8 bases. The CDR3 is 13 amino acids. The V gene end was trimmed by 6 bases and the J gene end by 4 bases; junction bases not matched to a gene: 5. CDR1 is SQVTM and CDR2 is ANQGSEA in the germline V gene. CDR3 nucleotides: TGCAGCGTCTCCGGGACAGGATACAATGAGCAGTTCTTC. Its protein product is CSVSGTGYNEQFF.

The chain has TRBV18 and TRBJ1-1; a possible D gene is TRBD1 (5 bases). Per germline, CDR1 KGHSH and CDR2 LQKENI. Trimming removed 0 bases from V and 4 bases from J, with 12 bases in between. CDR3 length: 15 residues. The CDR3 coding sequence is TGTGCCAGCTCACCACCCGGGGCCGGGGTCACTGAAGCTTTCTTT. As protein: CASSPPGAGVTEAFF.

The gene calls are TRBV9 and TRBJ1-4; 7 bases agree with TRBD1. J gave up 0 bases and V 2 bases, and 7 bases lay outside the gene matches. Looked up from germline, CDR1 is SGDLS and CDR2 is YYNGEE. The CDR3 consists of 17 residues. CDR3 region: CASSVRQGPATNEKLFF. CDR3 coding DNA: TGTGCCAGCAGCGTTCGACAGGGCCCCGCAACTAATGAAAAACTGTTTTTT.

This clone has a single count. This chain uses TRBV5-1 with TRBJ1-1; TRBD1 matches at 7 bases. The CDR3 is 14 amino acids. Germline V CDR1 and CDR2: SGHRS, YFSETQ. V dropped 3 bases and J dropped 2; count of bases not matched to a gene: 4. CDR3 protein: CASSSGTANTEAFF. CDR3 DNA sequence: TGCGCCAGCAGCTCCGGGACAGCCAACACTGAAGCTTTCTTT.

The chain employs TRBV6-6 and TRBJ1-3, with unresolved D. Germline loops: CDR1 MNHNY, CDR2 SVGAGI (reference sequence). The CDR3 loop spans 12 amino acids. V lost 0 bases to trimming and J lost 3 bases, with 0 bases between them. CDR3 nucleotide sequence: TGTGCCAGCAGTTACTCTGGAAACACCATATATTTT. Translated: CASSYSGNTIYF.

The chain uses TRBV5-1 and TRBJ1-5; no firm D call. Germline lookup yields CDR1 SGHRS and CDR2 YFSETQ. V was clipped by 9 bases and J by 5 bases, with 18 bases between them. This CDR3 spans 14 amino acids. The CDR3 region is CAIQCRAYDQPQHF. The CDR3 nucleotides read TGCGCCATTCAGTGTCGGGCCTATGATCAGCCCCAGCATTTT.

This chain uses TRBV11-3 with TRBJ2-3; possibly TRBD1 for D (5 bases). Trimming left V 2 bases short and J 0 bases short, with 9 bases between. This CDR3 has 15 amino acids. The germline CDR1 and CDR2 sequences are SGHNT and YENEEA. The chain's CDR3 is CASSLTGTSTDTQYF. In DNA form, the CDR3 reads TGTGCCAGCAGCTTAACAGGAACTAGCACAGATACGCAGTATTTT. Combining the CDR3 with reference TRBV11-3 and TRBJ2-3 gives the whole variable domain EAGVVQSPRYKIIEKKQPVAFWCNPISGHNTLYWYLQNLGQGPELLIRYENEEAVDDSQLPKDRFSAERLKGVDSTLKIQPAELGDSAVYLCASSLTGTSTDTQYFGPGTRLTVL.

CDR3 nucleotides: TGTGCCGGTAACCAAGGGCCCAATCAGCCCCAGCATTTT. It encodes CAGNQGPNQPQHF. This chain joins TRBV2 and TRBJ1-5; D unclear. CDR1 and CDR2 from the germline V gene are SNHLY and FYNNEI. V was trimmed by 11 bases and J by 3 bases, leaving 14 bases between them. CDR3 size: 13 residues.

The V gene is TRBV18, the J gene TRBJ1-6; 9 nucleotides align to TRBD1. Germline V gene lookup returns CDR1 KGHSH and CDR2 LQKENI. The CDR3 covers 16 residues. Unmatched junction bases numbered 5, after V lost 5 bases and J lost 3 bases. CDR3 in DNA: TGTGCCAGCTCAGCCGGGACAGGGTTCTATAATTCACCCCTCCACTTT. Protein sequence: CASSAGTGFYNSPLHF.

This clone was observed once. The chain carries TRBV7-9 and TRBJ2-3, with 7 nucleotides matching TRBD2. The germline CDR1 and CDR2 sequences are SEHNR and FQNEAQ (reference sequence). The CDR3 is made up of 16 amino acids. Trimming cost V 1 base and J 1 base; bases outside gene matches: 5. The CDR3 loop reads CASSLVAGARTDTQYF. The CDR3, as DNA: TGTGCCAGCAGCTTAGTGGCGGGAGCCCGCACAGATACGCAGTATTTT.

The gene calls are TRBV6-6 and TRBJ1-4; 8 bases agree with TRBD1. CDR3 size: 15 residues. After removal of 7 bases from V and 8 bases from J, the junction contained 12 bases not matched to a gene. Germline assignment: CDR1 MNHNY and CDR2 SVGAGI (reference sequence). The CDR3 spells CASNGFGQGDEKLFF. For the CDR3, the DNA is TGTGCCAGCAATGGTTTTGGACAGGGAGACGAAAAACTGTTTTTT.

The V gene is TRBV27, the J gene TRBJ1-2; 10 bases fit TRBD1. J lost 1 base, V lost 6 bases, and 8 bases had no gene match. The CDR3 runs to 16 residues. Germline-derived CDR1 and CDR2 are MNHEY and SMNVEV (reference sequence). This CDR3 is CASRRTGTGVNYGYTF. CDR3 coding DNA: TGTGCCAGCAGGCGAACCGGGACAGGGGTTAACTATGGCTACACCTTC.

The chain links TRBV5-8 to TRBJ2-7, with TRBD1 matching 7 bases. The CDR3 spans 16 residues. J gave up 0 bases and V 0 bases, and 6 bases lay outside the gene matches. Germline V gene data show CDR1 as SGHTS and CDR2 as YDEGEE. The CDR3 DNA is TGTGCCAGCAGCTTGGTCACAGGGGTCAACTCCTACGAGCAGTACTTC. As protein: CASSLVTGVNSYEQYF.